Listed below are T cell receptor beta chains from one sample, sequenced in a study of T cells in Graves' hyperthyroidism and ophthalmopathy. From the multiplex PCR reads, TCRdb called clonotypes with MiXCR, one entry per CDR3 protein. Among some 620,000 distinct CDR3 sequences listed, about 16% were seen once. The specimen sequenced was blood. Source of these receptors: a woman aged 25 to 45 with Graves' hyperthyroidism. Both conserved end residues are part of each CDR3. The D gene is left open where the match is weak. The size of a clone is reported for some rows only, either as once, few or many, or as a class for expanded clones.

>TRBV7-2|-|TRBD2|TRBJ2-6
CASSPRLAGATGANVLTF
TGTGCCAGCAGCCCCCGACTAGCGGGAGCTACTGGGGCCAACGTCCTGACTTTC
>TRBV11-2|few|-|TRBJ2-2
CASSLGRNPLF
TGTGCCAGCAGCTTAGGGCGGAACCCCCTTTTT
>TRBV15|many|-|TRBJ1-6
CATSPEPRTDSPLHF
TGTGCCACCAGCCCAGAACCCCGGACGGATTCACCCCTCCACTTT
>TRBV2|many|-|TRBJ2-7
CASKPNSYEQYF
TGTGCCAGCAAACCTAACTCCTACGAGCAGTACTTC
>TRBV20-1|few|-|TRBJ1-2
CSARDRGAEVYGYTF
TGCAGTGCTAGAGATCGAGGGGCCGAGGTCTATGGCTACACCTTC
>TRBV12-3/TRBV12-4|many|-|TRBJ1-5
CASSLAGNNQPQHF
TGTGCCAGCAGTTTAGCGGGGAACAATCAGCCCCAGCATTTT
>TRBV27|few|-|TRBJ1-6
CASGSRHNSPLHF
TGTGCCAGCGGGTCTCGGCATAATTCACCCCTCCACTTT
>TRBV20-1|-|-|TRBJ2-5
CSARDYQETQYF
TGCAGTGCCAGGGACTACCAAGAGACCCAGTACTTC
>TRBV12-3/TRBV12-4|many|-|TRBJ2-5
CASSFGSGKTQYF
TGTGCCAGCAGTTTCGGTTCTGGAAAGACCCAGTACTTC
>TRBV6-1|-|TRBD1|TRBJ2-1
CASHRQGPLYNEQFF
TGTGCCAGCCACCGACAGGGCCCCCTTTACAATGAGCAGTTCTTC
>TRBV10-1|-|-|TRBJ2-4
CTSSESGRTLWGQGMGKNIQYF
TGCACCAGCAGTGAGTCGGGGAGGACATTGTGGGGACAAGGTATGGGCAAAAACATTCAGTACTTC